This T cell receptor beta chain was sequenced during a study of Ad26.COV2.S vaccination and SARS-CoV-2 variants. About the study: The donor belonged to the COV1001 Ad26.COV2.S trial arm. Study-wide points: Following vaccination, spike-specific CD8+ and CD4+ T cell responses reportedly exhibited substantial breadth. Vaccine recipients had higher spike-specific TCR breadth than placebo recipients.

V lost 7 bases, J lost 3 bases, and 6 bases stayed unmatched. CDR1 and CDR2 from the germline V gene are MDHEN and SYDVKM. The CDR3 consists of 14 residues. Treatment given: roughly 19 received Ad26.COV2.S at low or high dose, single or two shots; 5 received placebo; per-sample allocation not given. It was on day 63 after the first vaccine or placebo injection that samples were taken. A word on this clone: Its antigen is as yet unknown.

The table came from immunoSEQ multiplex PCR; TCRdb's copy has only in-frame clones and leaves some out. The table includes about 370,000 clones, around 89% detected once. This TCR came from a person aged 18 to 59 who received the Ad26.COV2.S COVID-19 vaccine or a placebo. This chain uses TRBV28 with TRBJ2-1; 7 bases fit TRBD2. Sequenced here: peripheral blood, sampled in a trial of Ad26.COV2.S vaccine versus placebo. CDR3 DNA sequence: TGTGCCAGCATAGCAGCGGGATACTACAATGAGCAGTTCTTC. Translation: CASIAAGYYNEQFF.